The clone carrying this TCR beta chain was recorded at least ten times. As yet, its antigen is unknown. The sample belongs to a study of T-cell reconstitution after alpha-beta-depleted transplantation in children. Study-wide results and caveats: Where some patients showed high TCRbeta diversity at day 60, it came from recipient T cells and thymic progenitors that had survived. Where alpha-beta T cells came from about two months after transplant was reportedly several hundred expanded graft clones.

The CDR3 loop spans 14 amino acids. V lost 9 bases and J lost 6, with 18 bases in between. TCRbeta library preparation incorporated unique molecular identifiers. MiXCR, run by TCRdb on the PCR reads, gives a single entry per CDR3 protein. The sample records some 830,000 distinct CDR3 sequences, approximately 15% being singletons. The sample consisted of PBMCs, mostly from graft donor cells, taken 360 days after TCRalphabeta/CD19-depleted stem cell transplant. The chain has TRBV12-3 or TRBV12-4 and TRBJ1-5; tentative D call: TRBD1 (6 bases). The clonotype comes from a male patient younger than 18 who had a stem cell transplant for acute lymphoblastic leukemia, so the T cells may come from the graft donor. Here the CDR3 reads CASRRGGAGQPQHF. For the CDR3, the DNA is TGTGCCAGTCGTAGGGGGGGGGCTGGTCAGCCCCAGCATTTT.